This TCR beta chain was recorded in a study of PD-1 blockade in classical Hodgkin lymphoma. Study results and caveats: Exclusion covered patients beginning nivolumab under 1 year post-ASCT. Reports indicated that newly diagnosed patients had lower baseline TCR diversity than healthy donors did.

Worth noting for this clone: The antigen is not known.

Each patient's relapse followed autologous stem cell transplantation, and brentuximab vedotin exposure varied. Germline-derived CDR1 and CDR2 are MNHEY and SMNVEV (reference sequence). The CDR3 consists of 14 residues. The V and J ends lost 3 bases and 7 bases respectively, with 16 bases between them. Here immunoSEQ multiplex PCR was the method, and the copy in TCRdb shows in-frame clones only, minus some. The sample shows around 50,000 clones, approximately 90% of them seen only once. This TCR was sampled from a human donor with classical Hodgkin lymphoma. The material was peripheral blood mononuclear cells (PBMCs), obtained before the second cycle of nivolumab. V gene TRBV27 combines with J gene TRBJ2-7; perhaps TRBD1 as D (6 bases). In DNA, the CDR3 is TGTGCCAGCAGTTTGGCTAACAGGGCAGGTGAGCAGTACTTC. Residues: CASSLANRAGEQYF.